The 32 T cell receptor beta chains below all came from one sample that was sequenced in a study of human T cells and chemical hapten exposure. Via MiXCR, TCRdb re-called the RACE reads, giving one row per CDR3 protein. The repertoire consists of 300,000 to 450,000 distinct CDR3 sequences, with roughly 4.6% occurring once and the leading ten covering 2.6%. The time point here: pre-sensitization, week 0. The treatment was: therapeutic diphenylcyclopropenone sensitization with weekly scalp DPC. The sample in question was whole blood, obtained in connection with sensitization to the hapten diphenylcyclopropenone (DPC). The origin of the receptors is a woman between 45 and 60 years old with alopecia areata. Some clones in this sample may be carry-over from other donors' samples.

The chain combines TRBV6-5 with TRBJ2-3; D possibly corresponds to TRBD1 (5 bases). The CDR3 spans 14 residues. The germline V gene encodes CDR1 MNHEY and CDR2 SVGAGI. V dropped 7 bases and J dropped 3 bases, with 14 bases sitting between them. Written as DNA, the CDR3 is TGTGCCAGCATCAGCGCTAGGGGAACAGATACGCAGTATTTT. Residues: CASISARGTDTQYF.

V and J are TRBV5-1 and TRBJ1-4; 7 bases agree with TRBD1. This CDR3 is built from 14 residues. Losses at the gene ends were 4 bases for V and 5 bases for J; bases not matched to a gene: 5. Germline CDR1 is SGHRS and CDR2 is YFSETQ. The CDR3 DNA sequence: TGCGCCAGCAGCACGGGGACAGAGAATGAAAAACTGTTTTTT. Protein sequence: CASSTGTENEKLFF.

This clonotype was found many times. The V gene is TRBV12-3 or TRBV12-4, the J gene TRBJ1-1; D not certain. The V end lost 4 bases, the J end lost 0 bases, and 9 bases lay between the germline ends. This CDR3 has 14 amino acids. The CDR3 coding sequence is TGTGCCAGCAGTTCGACATCCATGAACACTGAAGCTTTCTTT. Protein product: CASSSTSMNTEAFF.

In DNA, the CDR3 is TGCGCCAGCAGCCGTTTTTCAGGGATAAACAATGAGCAGTTCTTC. It is translated as CASSRFSGINNEQFF. This chain links TRBV5-1 with TRBJ2-1; TRBD1 might be the D (5 bases). The CDR3 is 15 residues long. Trimming cost V 4 bases and J 5 bases, with 16 bases left between them. Germline lookup yields CDR1 SGHRS and CDR2 YFSETQ.

This clonotype was counted only a few times. The V gene is TRBV7-9, the J gene TRBJ2-3; no clear D gene. Germline CDR1 reads SEHNR; CDR2 reads FQNEAQ (reference sequence). The CDR3 runs to 16 residues. Deletions cut 0 bases from V and 0 bases from J, with 10 bases between. CDR3 sequence reads: CASSLAATLSTDTQYF. The CDR3 nucleotides read TGTGCCAGCAGCTTAGCGGCGACCTTGAGCACAGATACGCAGTATTTT.

This clonotype occurred a few times. CDR3 nucleotide sequence: TGTGCCAGCAGGATGAGGACAGGCTATCTCACAGATACGCAGTATTTT. Translating it yields CASRMRTGYLTDTQYF. The chain combines TRBV21-1 with TRBJ2-3; the table assigns TRBD1, which was not confirmed against the DNA. TRBV21-1 is described as a pseudogene. CDR3 length: 16 residues.

In its sample, this clonotype was seen many times. This chain uses TRBV20-1 with TRBJ1-4; perhaps TRBD1 as D (5 bases). The CDR3 covers 14 residues. Looked up from germline, CDR1 is DFQATT and CDR2 is SNEGSKA (reference sequence). V lost 6 bases and J lost 6, with 17 bases in between. CDR3 loop: CSAPRQGVDEKLFF. In DNA form, the CDR3 reads TGCAGTGCGCCACGGCAGGGCGTTGATGAAAAACTGTTTTTT.

This clonotype was seen only a few times. This chain links TRBV6-5 with TRBJ1-4; D remains ambiguous. There are 12 residues in the CDR3. Germline V gene lookup returns CDR1 MNHEY and CDR2 SVGAGI. V was trimmed by 7 bases and J by 8 bases, leaving 11 bases between them. CDR3 in amino acids: CASTLSEEKLFF. DNA for the CDR3: TGTGCCAGCACCCTCAGCGAGGAAAAACTGTTTTTT.

V and J are TRBV20-1 and TRBJ1-2; D not certain. The V gene's germline CDR1 is DFQATT and CDR2 SNEGSKA (reference sequence). The CDR3 spans 12 residues. V shed 0 bases and J shed 9 bases, with 11 bases lying between them. CDR3 sequence (DNA): TGCAGTGCTAGAGAAGATGGAGGGAGCTACACCTTC. Protein product: CSAREDGGSYTF.

V is TRBV2 and J is TRBJ2-5, with D tentatively TRBD1 or TRBD2 (5 bases each). This CDR3 spans 13 amino acids. Germline-derived CDR1 and CDR2 are SNHLY and FYNNEI. The ends were cut back, 3 bases at V and 3 bases at J, with 8 bases in the middle. CDR3: CASSEGRKETQYF. As DNA, the CDR3 is TGTGCCAGCAGTGAGGGACGGAAAGAGACCCAGTACTTC. Combining the CDR3 with reference TRBV2 and TRBJ2-5 gives the whole variable domain EPEVTQTPSHQVTQMGQEVILRCVPISNHLYFYWYRQILGQKVEFLVSFYNNEISEKSEIFDDQFSVERPDGSNFTLKIRSTKLEDSAMYFCASSEGRKETQYFGPGTRLLVL.

The chain employs TRBV29-1 and TRBJ2-7, with a tentative D call TRBD1 (5 bases). CDR1 is SQVTM, CDR2 ANQGSEA, per germline. V lost 7 bases and J lost 0, with 28 bases in between. The CDR3 extends over 18 amino acids. CDR3 loop: CSATDRRVPPLSSYEQYF. The CDR3 region has the DNA TGCAGCGCCACGGACCGCAGGGTTCCCCCCTTGAGCTCCTACGAGCAGTACTTC.

This clonotype has a handful of counts. The V and J genes are TRBV3-1 and TRBJ2-3; no reliable D call. The CDR3 loop spans 12 amino acids. CDR1 LGHDT and CDR2 YNNKEL come from the germline V gene (reference sequence). The V end lost 10 bases, the J end lost 7 bases, and 15 bases lay between the germline ends. DNA of the CDR3: TGTGCCACCCAGGACCAGACAAATACGCAGTATTTT. Protein: CATQDQTNTQYF.

This clonotype was seen only a few times. V usage is TRBV10-3 and J usage is TRBJ1-1, with D uncertain. CDR3 length: 11 residues. Germline values: CDR1 ENHRY, CDR2 SYGVKD. Deletions cut 7 bases from V and 0 bases from J, with 3 bases between. CDR3 nucleotide sequence: TGTGCCATCATTCTGAACACTGAAGCTTTCTTT. As protein: CAIILNTEAFF.

Many counts were recorded for this clonotype. The genes are TRBV11-2 and TRBJ2-7; 11 nucleotides align to TRBD2. The CDR3 runs to 15 residues. Looked up from germline, CDR1 is SGHAT and CDR2 is FQNNGV. Trimming at V came to 5 bases and at J to 3 bases, leaving 6 bases not matched to a gene. CDR3 sequence: CASSPASGRNYEQYF. The CDR3 DNA is TGTGCCAGCAGCCCCGCTAGCGGGAGGAACTACGAGCAGTACTTC.

This clonotype was observed at least ten times. This chain connects TRBV27 to TRBJ2-7; tentative D call: TRBD2 (5 bases). The length of the CDR3 is 12 residues. CDR1 is MNHEY and CDR2 is SMNVEV in the germline V gene (reference sequence). Deletions cut 8 bases from V and 2 bases from J, with 10 bases between. CDR3 nucleotides: TGTGCCAGCGGAGAGGGAACCTACGAGCAGTACTTC. As protein: CASGEGTYEQYF.

This clonotype was observed many times. V is TRBV12-3 or TRBV12-4 and J is TRBJ2-3, with a tentative D call TRBD2 (6 bases). The V end was cut by 6 bases, the J end by 6 bases, with 13 bases between. This CDR3 has 13 residues. The CDR3 region is CASRPTSADTQYF. Written as DNA, the CDR3 is TGTGCCAGCAGGCCGACTAGTGCTGATACGCAGTATTTT.

This clonotype has at least ten counts. The chain joins TRBV20-1 to TRBJ2-7; no definite D call. The germline V gene encodes CDR1 DFQATT and CDR2 SNEGSKA (reference sequence). The CDR3 totals 12 residues. V was pared by 4 bases and J by 0 bases, with 7 bases between. The CDR3 here is CSATTSSYEQYF. DNA for the CDR3: TGCAGTGCTACCACCAGCTCCTACGAGCAGTACTTC.

In this sample, this clonotype turned up a few times. The chain has TRBV2 and TRBJ1-3; D remains ambiguous. Germline CDR1 reads SNHLY; CDR2 reads FYNNEI. With 2 bases removed from V and 4 bases from J, the gap between germline ends came to 15 bases. This CDR3 region has 16 residues. CDR3 sequence (DNA): TGTGCCAGCAGTGAAACCGGGGTGTCTTCCGGAAACACCATATATTTT. Translated: CASSETGVSSGNTIYF.

The chain links TRBV29-1 to TRBJ2-1; 7 bases are a match to TRBD2. V lost 3 bases and J lost 4; bases outside the gene matches: 0. CDR3 length: 12 residues. CDR1 is SQVTM and CDR2 is ANQGSEA in the germline V gene. The CDR3 nucleotides read TGCAGCGTTGAGCGGGAGTACAATGAGCAGTTCTTC. Protein sequence: CSVEREYNEQFF.

The table lists this clonotype with many counts. This chain links TRBV20-1 with TRBJ2-3; 14 nucleotides line up with TRBD2. Per the germline V gene, CDR1 is DFQATT and CDR2 is SNEGSKA (reference sequence). CDR3 length: 15 residues. The trim removed 5 bases at V and 12 bases at J, leaving 13 bases unmatched. CDR3 amino acids: CSASPGTSGRPAQYF. CDR3 nucleotide sequence: TGCAGTGCTTCTCCGGGGACTAGCGGGAGACCCGCCCAGTATTTT.

The table lists this clonotype with many counts. V is TRBV5-1 and J is TRBJ2-2, with unresolved D. This CDR3 region has 15 residues. Germline values: CDR1 SGHRS, CDR2 YFSETQ. V was shortened by 0 bases and J by 6 bases, with 12 bases between the two germline ends. The CDR3 DNA reads TGCGCCAGCAGCTTGGGCGCCGCCGGGTCCGGGGAGCTGTTTTTT. Protein sequence: CASSLGAAGSGELFF.

This clonotype was seen a handful of times. The chain recombines TRBV28 with TRBJ2-7, with 8 bases aligning to TRBD1. Trimming at V came to 6 bases and at J to 5 bases, leaving 18 bases not matched to a gene. This CDR3 spans 17 amino acids. The germline V gene has CDR1 MDHEN and CDR2 SYDVKM. The CDR3 reads CASRTGQVGLLGDEQYF. The CDR3 DNA reads TGTGCCAGCAGAACGGGACAGGTGGGTCTTTTAGGGGACGAGCAGTACTTC.

This clonotype came up a few times. The rearrangement joins TRBV6-2 or TRBV6-3 to TRBJ1-5; 10 bases are shared with TRBD1. From germline, CDR1 is MNHEY and CDR2 SVGEGT. Trimming removed 6 bases from V and 9 bases from J; junction bases left unmatched: 8. This CDR3 has 14 residues. The CDR3 region has the DNA TGTGCCAGCAGCTCCCCGGGACAGGGGTGGCCCCAGCATTTT. The encoded protein is CASSSPGQGWPQHF.

A note on this clonotype: One base away lies a much larger clone, so this may be a sequencing read error. The rearrangement links TRBV7-8 to TRBJ2-3; possible D gene TRBD1, 6 bases. Germline values: CDR1 SGHVS, CDR2 FQNEAQ. This CDR3 spans 14 amino acids. The CDR3 sequence: CVTRQVLSTDTQYF. The CDR3 coding sequence is TGTGTCACCAGACAGGTCCTGAGCACAGATACGCAGTATTTT.

The rearrangement joins TRBV7-2 to TRBJ2-3, with 9 bases identical to TRBD2. Germline values: CDR1 SGHTA, CDR2 FQGNSA. This CDR3 contains 15 residues. The J segment lost 1 base and the V segment lost 5 bases, leaving 4 bases of the junction unmatched. The CDR3 reads CASSRRTSGTDTQYF. The CDR3 nucleotides are TGTGCCAGCAGCCGCCGGACTAGCGGCACAGATACGCAGTATTTT.

This clonotype was counted at least ten times. J is TRBJ1-1 and V is TRBV20-1, with D maybe TRBD1 (6 bases). Trimming cost V 2 bases and J 1 base, with 11 bases left between them. Germline-derived CDR1 and CDR2 are DFQATT and SNEGSKA (reference sequence). The length of the CDR3 is 14 residues. In DNA form, the CDR3 reads TGCAGTGCTAGACCCACAGGGACGAACACTGAAGCTTTCTTT. Residues: CSARPTGTNTEAFF.

This clonotype was picked up a small number of times. The chain links TRBV5-1 to TRBJ1-5, with D perhaps matching TRBD1 (5 bases). Germline-derived CDR1 and CDR2 are SGHRS and YFSETQ. CDR3 length equals 14 residues. V was cut by 5 bases and J by 0 bases, with 9 bases left in between. The CDR3 protein is CASSGGDSNQPQHF. CDR3 nucleotide sequence: TGCGCCAGCAGTGGAGGGGATAGCAATCAGCCCCAGCATTTT.

This clonotype was observed a few times. The chain employs TRBV20-1 and TRBJ1-1; no reliable D call. The germline gives CDR1 DFQATT, CDR2 SNEGSKA (reference sequence). V was pared by 6 bases and J by 2 bases, with 7 bases between. There are 11 residues in the CDR3. CDR3 in DNA: TGCAGTGCGCTTGATAACACTGAAGCTTTCTTT. This codes for CSALDNTEAFF.

This clonotype has a count of ten or more. V usage is TRBV5-1 and J usage is TRBJ1-1; TRBD1 might be the D (5 bases). The V and J ends lost 5 bases and 0 bases respectively, with 17 bases between them. The CDR3 spans 16 residues. The germline V gene encodes CDR1 SGHRS and CDR2 YFSETQ. The CDR3 spells CASRGTLVGMNTEAFF. CDR3 nucleotides: TGCGCCAGCAGAGGGACTTTAGTAGGGATGAACACTGAAGCTTTCTTT.

The sample holds many counts of this clonotype. The chain joins TRBV29-1 to TRBJ2-2; unclear D gene. Germline CDR1 reads SQVTM; CDR2 reads ANQGSEA. This CDR3 is built from 12 residues. Trimming left V 7 bases short and J 5 bases short, with 11 bases between. The CDR3 sequence: CSGPGPTGELFF. The CDR3 coding sequence is TGCAGCGGCCCCGGACCTACCGGGGAGCTGTTTTTT.

At least ten counts were recorded for this clonotype. The chain is built from TRBV5-1 and TRBJ2-3; 7 bases match TRBD1. V lost 1 base to trimming and J lost 2 bases; unmatched junction nucleotides: 7. Germline assignment: CDR1 SGHRS and CDR2 YFSETQ. There are 16 residues in the CDR3. The CDR3 sequence is CASSLSGKGATDTQYF. In DNA form, the CDR3 reads TGCGCCAGCAGCTTGTCGGGGAAGGGGGCCACAGATACGCAGTATTTT.

This clonotype occurred many times. This chain connects TRBV12-3 or TRBV12-4 to TRBJ2-6, with a weak D call TRBD1 (5 bases). Trimming took 3 bases from V and 2 from J, leaving 8 bases between them. The length of the CDR3 is 15 residues. The CDR3 loop reads CASSLRQTGANVLTF. CDR3 coding DNA: TGTGCCAGCAGTTTGAGACAGACTGGGGCCAACGTCCTGACTTTC.